This T cell receptor beta chain was found in a study of blood T cell repertoires in COVID-19. Whole-study context: From T cells, B-cell-depleted T cells, or PBMCs came the material, which was cDNA or gDNA.

In the original processing: Cell counts per sample came from amplifying reference gene primers. Clones were sequenced by immunoSEQ multiplex PCR, and TCRdb holds only the in-frame ones, with some missing. V and J calls and clone size are given by that table; D and trimming were obtained from the DNA. The sample comprises about 280,000 clones, roughly nine tenths of which are singletons, and about 5.7% rests with the top ten. Germline lookup yields CDR1 SGHTA and CDR2 FQGNSA. V lost 7 bases, J lost 4 bases, and 8 bases lay in between. The CDR3 extends over 13 amino acids. The source material was PBMCs or T cells enriched from blood (not recorded which). This TCR was sampled from a woman in her forties who had recovered from COVID-19. This chain uses TRBV7-2 with TRBJ1-6; no definite D call. The CDR3 DNA is TGTGCCAGCACAGAACTATATAATTCACCCCTCCACTTT. Translating gives CASTELYNSPLHF. The whole variable domain, filled in from reference TRBV7-2 and TRBJ1-6, reads GAGVSQSPSNKVTEKGKDVELRCDPISGHTALYWYRQSLGQGLEFLIYFQGNSAPDKSGLPSDRFSAERTGGSVSTLTIQRTQQEDSAVYLCASTELYNSPLHFGNGTRLTVT.